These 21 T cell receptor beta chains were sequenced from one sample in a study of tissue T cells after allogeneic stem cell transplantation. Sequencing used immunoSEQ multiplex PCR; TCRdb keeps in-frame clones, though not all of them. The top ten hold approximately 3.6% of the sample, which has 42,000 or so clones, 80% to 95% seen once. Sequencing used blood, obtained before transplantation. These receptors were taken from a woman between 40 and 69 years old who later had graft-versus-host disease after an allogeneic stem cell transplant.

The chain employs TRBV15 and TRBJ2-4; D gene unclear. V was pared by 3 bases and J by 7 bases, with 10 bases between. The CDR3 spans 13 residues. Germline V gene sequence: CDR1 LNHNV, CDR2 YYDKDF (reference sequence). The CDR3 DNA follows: TGTGCCACCAGCAGGGAGCAAGGGAACATTCAGTACTTC. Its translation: CATSREQGNIQYF. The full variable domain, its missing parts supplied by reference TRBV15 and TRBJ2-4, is DAMVIQNPRYQVTQFGKPVTLSCSQTLNHNVMYWYQQKSSQAPKLLFHYYDKDFNNEADTPDNFQSRRPNTSFCFLDIRSPGLGDTAMYLCATSREQGNIQYFGAGTRLSVL.

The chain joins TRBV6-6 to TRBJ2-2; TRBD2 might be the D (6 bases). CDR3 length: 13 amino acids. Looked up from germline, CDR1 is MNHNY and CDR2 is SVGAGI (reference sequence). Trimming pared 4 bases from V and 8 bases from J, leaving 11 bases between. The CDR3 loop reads CASSWREGGELFF. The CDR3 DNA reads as TGTGCCAGCAGTTGGCGGGAAGGGGGGGAGCTGTTTTTT.

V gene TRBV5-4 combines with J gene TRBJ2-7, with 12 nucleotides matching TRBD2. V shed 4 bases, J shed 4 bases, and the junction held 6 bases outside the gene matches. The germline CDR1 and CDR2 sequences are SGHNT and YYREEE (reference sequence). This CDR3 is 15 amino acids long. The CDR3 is CASSPSGRAWYEQYF. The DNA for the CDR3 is TGTGCCAGCAGCCCTAGCGGGAGGGCGTGGTACGAGCAGTACTTC.

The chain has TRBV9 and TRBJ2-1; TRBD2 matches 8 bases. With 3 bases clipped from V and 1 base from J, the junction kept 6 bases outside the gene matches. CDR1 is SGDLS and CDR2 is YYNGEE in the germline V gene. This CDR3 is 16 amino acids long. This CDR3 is CASSEGSGISYNEQFF. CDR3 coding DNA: TGTGCCAGCAGCGAAGGTAGCGGGATTTCCTACAATGAGCAGTTCTTC.

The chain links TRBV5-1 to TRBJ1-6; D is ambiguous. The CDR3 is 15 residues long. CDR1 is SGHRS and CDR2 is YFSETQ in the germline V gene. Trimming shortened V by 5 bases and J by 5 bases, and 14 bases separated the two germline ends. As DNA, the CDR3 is TGCGCCAGCAGGCTAACCTCCGGGAATAATTCACCCCTCCACTTT. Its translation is CASRLTSGNNSPLHF.

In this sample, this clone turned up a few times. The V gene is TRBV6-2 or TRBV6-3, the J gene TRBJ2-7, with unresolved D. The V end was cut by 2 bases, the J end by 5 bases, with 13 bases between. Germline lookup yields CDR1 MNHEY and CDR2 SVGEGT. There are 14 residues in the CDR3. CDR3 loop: CASSYLILTHEQYF. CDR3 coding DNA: TGTGCCAGCAGTTACCTCATCCTGACCCACGAGCAGTACTTC.

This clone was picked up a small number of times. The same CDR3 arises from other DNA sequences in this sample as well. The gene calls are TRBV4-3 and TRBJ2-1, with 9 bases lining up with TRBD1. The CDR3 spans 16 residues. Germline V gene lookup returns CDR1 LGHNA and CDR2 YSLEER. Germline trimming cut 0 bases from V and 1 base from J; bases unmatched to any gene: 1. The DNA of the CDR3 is TGCGCCAGCAGCCAAGAAGGACAGGGGTCCTACAATGAGCAGTTCTTC. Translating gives CASSQEGQGSYNEQFF.

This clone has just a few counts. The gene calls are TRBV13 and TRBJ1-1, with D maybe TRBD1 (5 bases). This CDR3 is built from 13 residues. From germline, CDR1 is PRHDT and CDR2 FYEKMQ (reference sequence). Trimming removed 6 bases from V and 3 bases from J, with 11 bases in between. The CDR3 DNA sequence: TGTGCCAGCAGTGGCGAAGGGGACACTGAAGCTTTCTTT. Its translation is CASSGEGDTEAFF.

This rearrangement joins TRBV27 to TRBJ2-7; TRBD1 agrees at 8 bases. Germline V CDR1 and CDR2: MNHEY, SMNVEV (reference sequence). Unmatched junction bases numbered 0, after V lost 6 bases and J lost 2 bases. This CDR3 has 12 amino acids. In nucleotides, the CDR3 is TGTGCCAGCAGGACAGGGGCCTACGAGCAGTACTTC. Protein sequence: CASRTGAYEQYF.

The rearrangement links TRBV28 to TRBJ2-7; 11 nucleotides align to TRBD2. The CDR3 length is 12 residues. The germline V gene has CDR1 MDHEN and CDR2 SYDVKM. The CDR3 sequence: CGVAGGPGEQYF. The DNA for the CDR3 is TGTGGCGTAGCGGGAGGGCCGGGGGAGCAGTACTTC. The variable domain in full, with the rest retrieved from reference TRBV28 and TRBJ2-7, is DVKVTQSSRYLVKRTGEKVFLECVQDMDHENMFWYRQDPGLGLRLIYFSYDVKMKEKGDIPEGYSVSREKKERFSLILESASTNQTSMYLCGVAGGPGEQYFGPGTRLTVT.

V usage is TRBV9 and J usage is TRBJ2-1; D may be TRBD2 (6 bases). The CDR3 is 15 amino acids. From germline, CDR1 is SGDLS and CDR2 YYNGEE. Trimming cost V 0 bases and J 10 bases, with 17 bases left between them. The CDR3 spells CASSVEGTPLQEQFF. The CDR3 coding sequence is TGTGCCAGCAGCGTAGAAGGGACTCCCCTTCAGGAGCAGTTCTTC.

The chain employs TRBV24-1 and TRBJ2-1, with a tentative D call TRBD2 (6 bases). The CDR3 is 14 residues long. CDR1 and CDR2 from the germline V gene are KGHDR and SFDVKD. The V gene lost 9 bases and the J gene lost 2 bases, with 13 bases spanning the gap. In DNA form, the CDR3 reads TGTGCCACCTCAGCCCCGGGAGCCTACAATGAGCAGTTCTTC. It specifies CATSAPGAYNEQFF.

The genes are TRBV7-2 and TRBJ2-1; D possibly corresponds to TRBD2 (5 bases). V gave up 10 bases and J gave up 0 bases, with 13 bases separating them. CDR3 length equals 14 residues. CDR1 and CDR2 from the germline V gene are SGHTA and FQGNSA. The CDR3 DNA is TGTGCCACACAAGCGGATAGCTCCTACAATGAGCAGTTCTTC. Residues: CATQADSSYNEQFF.

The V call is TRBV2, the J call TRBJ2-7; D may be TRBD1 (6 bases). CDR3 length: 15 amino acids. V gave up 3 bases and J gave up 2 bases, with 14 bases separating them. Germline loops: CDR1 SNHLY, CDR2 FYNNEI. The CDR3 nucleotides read TGTGCCAGCAGTGAGGGGCCCAGGGGACCCTACGAGCAGTACTTC. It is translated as CASSEGPRGPYEQYF.

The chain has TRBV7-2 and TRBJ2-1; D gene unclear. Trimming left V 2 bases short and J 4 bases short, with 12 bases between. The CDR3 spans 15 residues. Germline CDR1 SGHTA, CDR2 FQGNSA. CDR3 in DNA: TGTGCCAGCAGCTTAATTTACTCGACATACAATGAGCAGTTCTTC. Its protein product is CASSLIYSTYNEQFF.

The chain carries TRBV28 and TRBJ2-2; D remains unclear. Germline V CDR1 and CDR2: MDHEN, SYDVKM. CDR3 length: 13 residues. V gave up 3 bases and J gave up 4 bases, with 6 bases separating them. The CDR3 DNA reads TGTGCCAGCAGTTTGACCCCCACCGGGGAGCTGTTTTTT. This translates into CASSLTPTGELFF. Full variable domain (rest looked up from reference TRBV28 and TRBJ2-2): DVKVTQSSRYLVKRTGEKVFLECVQDMDHENMFWYRQDPGLGLRLIYFSYDVKMKEKGDIPEGYSVSREKKERFSLILESASTNQTSMYLCASSLTPTGELFFGEGSRLTVL.

For the CDR3, the DNA is TGTGCCAGCAGCTTCAGGGTAGAGACCCAGTACTTC. It codes for CASSFRVETQYF. This chain uses TRBV7-2 with TRBJ2-5, with D maybe TRBD1 (5 bases). Per the germline V gene, CDR1 is SGHTA and CDR2 is FQGNSA. The CDR3 contains 12 residues. Trimming removed 3 bases at V and 4 bases at J, with 6 bases between.

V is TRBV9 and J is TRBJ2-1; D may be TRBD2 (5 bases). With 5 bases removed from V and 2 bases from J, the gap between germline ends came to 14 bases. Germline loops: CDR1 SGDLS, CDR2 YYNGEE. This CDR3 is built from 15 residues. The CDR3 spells CASSRTIATYNEQFF. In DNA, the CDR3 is TGTGCCAGCAGTAGGACGATAGCGACCTACAATGAGCAGTTCTTC.

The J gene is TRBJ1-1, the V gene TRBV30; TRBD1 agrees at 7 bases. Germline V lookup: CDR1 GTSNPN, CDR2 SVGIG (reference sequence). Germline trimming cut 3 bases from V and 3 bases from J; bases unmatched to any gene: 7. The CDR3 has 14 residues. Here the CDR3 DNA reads TGTGCCTGGAGGGGACAGCCTCGGCACACTGAAGCTTTCTTT. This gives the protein CAWRGQPRHTEAFF.

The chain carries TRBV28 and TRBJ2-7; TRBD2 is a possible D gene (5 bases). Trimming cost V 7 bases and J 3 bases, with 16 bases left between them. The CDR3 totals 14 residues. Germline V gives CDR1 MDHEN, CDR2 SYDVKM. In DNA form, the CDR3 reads TGTGCCAGCACACTAGGGAGCACCTACTACGAGCAGTACTTC. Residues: CASTLGSTYYEQYF.

CDR3 nucleotides: TGTGCCAGCAGCTTAACGTATGGTAGCCCGAACACCGGGGAGCTGTTTTTT. Residues: CASSLTYGSPNTGELFF. The chain links TRBV7-9 to TRBJ2-2, with D unresolved. Trimming shortened V by 2 bases and J by 0 bases, and 13 bases separated the two germline ends. Germline values: CDR1 SEHNR, CDR2 FQNEAQ (reference sequence). CDR3 length: 17 residues.